This TCR beta chain was captured in a study of T cell repertoires and HLA-DP antigens. In the study overall: In vitro CD4+ alloreactivity was against HeLa-presented HLA-DP.

About this clone: The target antigen is unknown.

Primers targeted 54 TRBV and 13 TRBJ segments. Generated by immunoSEQ multiplex PCR, the TCRdb table keeps only in-frame clones and is missing some. Of roughly 110,000 clones in the sample, 85% to 95% were seen once. Germline V CDR1 and CDR2: SGHTA, FQGNSA. V dropped 0 bases and J dropped 4; count of bases not matched to a gene: 4. CDR3 size: 17 residues. General study findings and limits: Against one allele, clones undetected before culture averaged approximately 35%; against the other, 50% to 65%.

This sequence originates from a woman between 18 and 29 years old in good health and CMV-seronegative. V is TRBV7-2 and J is TRBJ2-3; 13 bases align to TRBD2. Specimen: CD4+ T cells from PBMCs. In DNA form, the CDR3 reads TGTGCCAGCAGCTTAGCACTAGCGGGGGGGCGGGCAGATACGCAGTATTTT. Translating it yields CASSLALAGGRADTQYF. Complete variable domain (other parts from reference TRBV7-2 and TRBJ2-3): GAGVSQSPSNKVTEKGKDVELRCDPISGHTALYWYRQSLGQGLEFLIYFQGNSAPDKSGLPSDRFSAERTGGSVSTLTIQRTQQEDSAVYLCASSLALAGGRADTQYFGPGTRLTVL.